A single sample is the source of the 30 T cell receptor beta chains below, sequenced in a study of blood T cell repertoires in COVID-19 (dated by TCRdb to about 2020). Receptor amplification or capture employed the immunoSEQ multiplex PCR assay. TCRdb re-hosts the immuneACCESS table, in-frame sequences only. Its copies lack some clones; in the studies checked, an unresolved V gene accounts for under half of them, and the cause for the rest is not known. The sample contains under 300,000 clones, 70% to 90% of them found a single time. The ten largest clonotypes hold around 1.6% of the sample. Sequenced input: PBMCs or T cells enriched from blood (not recorded which). The receptors derive from a woman aged 45-65 years who had recovered from COVID-19.

The chain employs TRBV27 and TRBJ2-5; TRBD2 matches 7 bases. The CDR3 totals 16 residues. The germline gives CDR1 MNHEY, CDR2 SMNVEV (reference sequence). V was clipped by 5 bases and J by 5 bases; unmatched bases: 14. CDR3 protein: CASSELAPEGRETQYF. DNA for the CDR3: TGTGCCAGCAGTGAACTAGCGCCCGAGGGTAGGGAGACCCAGTACTTC.

The rearrangement uses TRBV5-6 and TRBJ2-1, with TRBD2 matching over 10 bases. The V gene's germline CDR1 is SGHDT and CDR2 YYEEEE. J lost 4 bases, V lost 1 base, and 2 bases had no gene match. This CDR3 is 15 amino acids long. The CDR3 DNA reads TGTGCCAGCAGCTTGCCTAGCGGGGGATACAATGAGCAGTTCTTC. Translated, it gives CASSLPSGGYNEQFF.

The chain carries TRBV21-1 and TRBJ2-3; the D call TRBD1 from the table was never checked on the DNA. TRBV21-1 represents a pseudogene. The CDR3 consists of 16 residues. The CDR3, as DNA: TGTGCCAGCAGCAACCAGGTCCTACAGCCCTGGGATACGCAGTATTTT. Its protein product is CASSNQVLQPWDTQYF.

The J gene is TRBJ2-1, the V gene TRBV19; D is ambiguous. The V and J ends lost 4 bases and 0 bases respectively, with 10 bases between them. CDR3 length: 15 residues. Germline CDR1 LNHDA, CDR2 SQIVND (reference sequence). The CDR3 bases are TGTGCCAGTAGTACCTACCGGAGCTCCTACAATGAGCAGTTCTTC. It encodes CASSTYRSSYNEQFF.

The genes are TRBV12-5 and TRBJ1-4; TRBD1 agrees at 12 bases. The CDR3 length is 19 residues. The V gene's germline CDR1 is LGHNT and CDR2 FRNRAP. The CDR3 here is CALKRKPGQGACGNEKLFF. CDR3 coding DNA: TGTGCACTTAAAAGGAAACCGGGACAGGGGGCATGTGGGAATGAAAAACTGTTTTTT.

CDR3 bases: TGTGCCAGCAGCTTAGAAGGAGGGGCCTACGAGCAGTACTTC. Translating it yields CASSLEGGAYEQYF. The chain employs TRBV7-2 and TRBJ2-7; possible D gene TRBD2, 6 bases. The CDR3 loop spans 14 amino acids. Germline values: CDR1 SGHTA, CDR2 FQGNSA. V shed 1 base and J shed 2 bases, with 9 bases lying between them. Looking up the rest from reference TRBV7-2 and TRBJ2-7 gives the full variable domain: GAGVSQSPSNKVTEKGKDVELRCDPISGHTALYWYRQSLGQGLEFLIYFQGNSAPDKSGLPSDRFSAERTGGSVSTLTIQRTQQEDSAVYLCASSLEGGAYEQYFGPGTRLTVT.

This clone was seen a single time. The chain combines TRBV3-1 (or the pseudogene TRBV3-2) with TRBJ1-3; no clear D gene. This CDR3 has 14 residues. V was cut by 5 bases and J by 2 bases, with 10 bases left in between. Germline V gene sequence: CDR1 LGHDT, CDR2 YNNKEL (reference sequence). CDR3 DNA sequence: TGTGCCAGCAGCACCGACATTGCTGGAAACACCATATATTTT. Translated: CASSTDIAGNTIYF.

The genes are TRBV2 and TRBJ2-3; 11 nucleotides align to TRBD2. The CDR3 sequence is 15 residues long. CDR1 and CDR2 (germline): SNHLY, FYNNEI. Germline trimming cut 6 bases from V and 0 bases from J; bases unmatched to any gene: 2. The CDR3 here is CASRGTSGSTDTQYF. The CDR3, as DNA: TGTGCCAGCAGGGGGACTAGCGGAAGCACAGATACGCAGTATTTT.

The chain links TRBV29-1 to TRBJ2-7, with a tentative D call TRBD2 (7 bases). Deletions cut 4 bases from V and 2 bases from J, with 21 bases between. CDR3 length equals 16 residues. Germline lookup yields CDR1 SQVTM and CDR2 ANQGSEA. The CDR3 here is CSVVGGADRKTYEQYF. Written as DNA, the CDR3 is TGCAGCGTTGTGGGGGGGGCAGACAGAAAGACCTACGAGCAGTACTTC.

The chain couples TRBV7-2 to TRBJ2-2; no clear D. CDR3 length: 14 amino acids. CDR1 and CDR2 from the germline V gene are SGHTA and FQGNSA. V lost 1 base to trimming and J lost 1 base, with 4 bases between them. CDR3 protein: CASSLDQNTGELFF. DNA of the CDR3: TGTGCCAGCAGCTTAGATCAGAACACCGGGGAGCTGTTTTTT.

DNA for the CDR3: TGTGCCAGCAGCCAAGATCAACAGTCCTCCTACAATGAGCAGTTCTTC. It codes for CASSQDQQSSYNEQFF. The V call is TRBV4-2, the J call TRBJ2-1; D not resolved. CDR1 is LGHNA, CDR2 YNFKEQ, per germline. Trimming removed 0 bases at V and 0 bases at J, with 9 bases between. This CDR3 is 16 amino acids long.

This clone appeared a single time. The chain combines TRBV27 with TRBJ2-1; the match to TRBD2 covers 13 bases. The CDR3 loop spans 16 amino acids. The V segment lost 6 bases and the J segment 2 bases; nucleotides outside the gene matches: 4. Per the germline V gene, CDR1 is MNHEY and CDR2 is SMNVEV (reference sequence). As DNA, the CDR3 is TGTGCCAGCAGACAAGGACTAGCGGGAGCCTACAATGAGCAGTTCTTC. Translating it yields CASRQGLAGAYNEQFF.

This clone was seen just once. J is TRBJ2-5 and V is TRBV28, with 10 bases identical to TRBD1. V lost 8 bases, J lost 4 bases, and 4 bases stayed unmatched. From germline, CDR1 is MDHEN and CDR2 SYDVKM. This CDR3 has 13 residues. The CDR3 loop is CASGRDRGETQYF. In DNA, the CDR3 is TGTGCCAGCGGCCGGGACAGGGGAGAGACCCAGTACTTC.

Here the CDR3 reads CTSSQDAHPSGTSGRSSYEQYF. The DNA of the CDR3 is TGCACCAGCAGCCAAGATGCCCACCCCTCCGGGACTAGCGGGCGGAGCTCCTACGAGCAGTACTTC. The chain uses TRBV1 and TRBJ2-7; the table's D call, TRBD2, has no DNA check behind it. TRBV1 is noted as a pseudogene. The CDR3 is made up of 22 amino acids.

To note about this clone: The junction departs from germline at one end; a sequencing error may be responsible. This chain uses TRBV7-7 with TRBJ2-2; 10 bases are a match to TRBD1. The germline gives CDR1 SSHAT, CDR2 FNYEAQ (reference sequence). The CDR3 is 16 amino acids. The CDR3 loop reads CASSPIGTGVTGELFF. The CDR3 nucleotides are TGTGCTAGCAGCCCCATAGGGACAGGGGTAACCGGGGAGCTGTTTTTT.

The chain recombines TRBV11-1 with TRBJ1-6; D unclear. The CDR3 has 14 residues. V was shortened by 3 bases and J by 7 bases, with 10 bases between the two germline ends. CDR1 SGHAT and CDR2 FQDESV come from the germline V gene (reference sequence). CDR3 residues: CASSFQRRNSPLHF. The CDR3 nucleotides read TGTGCCAGCAGCTTTCAAAGGAGGAATTCACCCCTCCACTTT.

V usage is TRBV7-2 and J usage is TRBJ2-3, with 8 bases aligning to TRBD2. Germline V gene sequence: CDR1 SGHTA, CDR2 FQGNSA. V shed 4 bases and J 2 bases; nucleotides not matched to a gene: 5. The CDR3 loop spans 15 amino acids. The CDR3 spells CASSSPSGLTDTQYF. CDR3 in DNA: TGTGCCAGCAGCTCCCCTAGCGGGCTCACAGATACGCAGTATTTT.

V gene TRBV4-1 combines with J gene TRBJ2-7; TRBD2 might be the D (7 bases). V lost 1 base and J 9 bases, leaving 22 bases between the germline ends. This CDR3 is 16 amino acids long. Germline lookup yields CDR1 MGHRA and CDR2 YSYEKL. CDR3 nucleotide sequence: TGCGCCAGCAGCCAAGTTGAGGGGGGGGAGGAGGGCGTGCAGTACTTC. It translates to CASSQVEGGEEGVQYF.

The chain uses TRBV10-3 and TRBJ2-5, with TRBD1 matching over 9 bases. Germline trimming cut 6 bases from V and 2 bases from J; bases unmatched to any gene: 7. The CDR3 sequence is 15 residues long. Germline CDR1 and CDR2: ENHRY and SYGVKD. In DNA, the CDR3 is TGTGCCATCAGCGCCGGACAGGGGATTCAAGAGACCCAGTACTTC. Its translation: CAISAGQGIQETQYF.

The genes are TRBV29-1 and TRBJ2-7, with a tentative D call TRBD2 (6 bases). V shed 5 bases and J shed 4 bases, with 9 bases lying between them. Looked up from germline, CDR1 is SQVTM and CDR2 is ANQGSEA. The CDR3 spans 11 residues. In DNA form, the CDR3 reads TGCAGCGTTAGAGGGACTTACGAGCAGTACTTC. It is translated as CSVRGTYEQYF.

CDR3 amino acids: CASHRDGGNTIYF. The CDR3 coding sequence is TGTGCCAGCCACAGGGATGGAGGAAACACCATATATTTT. The chain has TRBV2 and TRBJ1-3, with D possibly TRBD1 on 6 matching bases. V was clipped by 8 bases and J by 4 bases, with 12 bases between them. This CDR3 comprises 13 residues. The germline V gene has CDR1 SNHLY and CDR2 FYNNEI. Based on the CDR3 plus reference TRBV2 and TRBJ1-3, the full variable domain is EPEVTQTPSHQVTQMGQEVILRCVPISNHLYFYWYRQILGQKVEFLVSFYNNEISEKSEIFDDQFSVERPDGSNFTLKIRSTKLEDSAMYFCASHRDGGNTIYFGEGSWLTVV.

This chain uses TRBV4-1 with TRBJ1-2, with D perhaps TRBD1 (5 bases). Germline V gene data show CDR1 as MGHRA and CDR2 as YSYEKL. The CDR3 loop spans 16 amino acids. With 2 bases removed from V and 0 bases from J, the gap between germline ends came to 13 bases. This CDR3 reads CASSQHPTGSNYGYTF. In nucleotides, the CDR3 is TGCGCCAGCAGCCAACATCCCACAGGTTCTAACTATGGCTACACCTTC.

This chain uses TRBV15 with TRBJ2-1; 8 bases are shared with TRBD2. The CDR3 is made up of 13 amino acids. V lost 0 bases to trimming and J lost 10 bases; unmatched junction nucleotides: 2. Germline lookup yields CDR1 LNHNV and CDR2 YYDKDF (reference sequence). Here the CDR3 reads CATSREERGEQFF. In DNA, the CDR3 is TGTGCCACCAGCAGAGAGGAGCGGGGGGAGCAGTTCTTC. The variable domain in full, with the rest retrieved from reference TRBV15 and TRBJ2-1, is DAMVIQNPRYQVTQFGKPVTLSCSQTLNHNVMYWYQQKSSQAPKLLFHYYDKDFNNEADTPDNFQSRRPNTSFCFLDIRSPGLGDTAMYLCATSREERGEQFFGPGTRLTVL.

The chain joins TRBV5-1 to TRBJ2-7; TRBD1 might be the D (6 bases). Germline CDR1 and CDR2: SGHRS and YFSETQ. The length of the CDR3 is 15 residues. The ends were cut back, 3 bases at V and 0 bases at J, with 13 bases in the middle. The CDR3 coding sequence is TGCGCCAGCAGCTCAACAGGGACGAGCTCCTACGAGCAGTACTTC. Translating gives CASSSTGTSSYEQYF.

This clone was picked up a small number of times. The chain joins TRBV6-1 to TRBJ1-6; the D gene is possibly TRBD1 (6 bases). Per the germline V gene, CDR1 is MNHNS and CDR2 is SASEGT. V gave up 2 bases and J gave up 9 bases, with 14 bases separating them. The CDR3 runs 15 residues. In nucleotides, the CDR3 is TGTGCCAGCAGTGAATTCCGGGACACCTCTTCACCCCTCCACTTT. Translated: CASSEFRDTSSPLHF.

This clone was seen a few times. The rearrangement joins TRBV27 to TRBJ1-6, with D maybe TRBD1 (6 bases). V shed 3 bases and J shed 7 bases, with 10 bases lying between them. The CDR3 totals 14 residues. From germline, CDR1 is MNHEY and CDR2 SMNVEV (reference sequence). The CDR3 spells CASSFSGANSPLHF. CDR3 in DNA: TGTGCCAGCAGTTTTTCAGGGGCAAATTCACCCCTCCACTTT.

Ten or more counts support this clone. The gene calls are TRBV6-7 and TRBJ2-1; TRBD1 matches 8 bases. TRBV6-7 is reported as an ORF; its role is uncertain. CDR3 length: 13 amino acids. With 5 bases clipped from V and 7 bases from J, the junction kept 4 bases outside the gene matches. The CDR3 DNA follows: TGTGCCAGCAGTGACAGGGGAATGAATGAGCAGTTCTTC. Translated: CASSDRGMNEQFF.

A few counts support this clone. The rearrangement joins TRBV27 to TRBJ2-7, with 8 bases identical to TRBD2. The CDR3 is 15 amino acids. Trimming cost V 3 bases and J 3 bases; bases outside gene matches: 7. The germline V gene has CDR1 MNHEY and CDR2 SMNVEV (reference sequence). The CDR3 is CASSFGGTRVYEQYF. CDR3 bases: TGTGCCAGCAGTTTCGGCGGGACTAGGGTCTACGAGCAGTACTTC.

This sequence joins TRBV6-5 and TRBJ1-1, with 10 bases identical to TRBD1. The CDR3 runs 15 residues. CDR1 MNHEY and CDR2 SVGAGI come from the germline V gene. The trim removed 7 bases at V and 5 bases at J, leaving 10 bases unmatched. CDR3 nucleotide sequence: TGTGCCAGCACTCTGAGACAGGGGGCAAAGACTGAAGCTTTCTTT. It translates to CASTLRQGAKTEAFF.

The CDR3 region has the DNA TGTGCCAGCAGTTCTGGGGAGCTGTTTTTT. Translated: CASSSGELFF. V is TRBV28 and J is TRBJ2-2; D is uncertain. Germline CDR1 is MDHEN and CDR2 is SYDVKM. CDR3 size: 10 residues. The V end lost 4 bases, the J end lost 8 bases, and 2 bases lay between the germline ends.